This is a list of T cell receptor beta chains from one sample in a study of radiotherapy plus CTLA-4 blockade in lung cancer. Profiling relied on immunoSEQ multiplex PCR, and the TCRdb table lists in-frame clones only, not all of them. Counted here are approximately 52,000 clones, about 76% occurring once; the ten biggest clones make up roughly 2.4%. The specimen was peripheral blood, collected from a patient treated with radiotherapy plus ipilimumab. Receptors were obtained from a human donor with non-small cell lung cancer whose response to radiotherapy plus ipilimumab could not be evaluated. CDR3s include the opening cysteine and the closing phenylalanine or tryptophan. Fields, in order: V gene, D gene, J gene, clone size, CDR3 DNA, CDR3 protein. D genes are given only for firm matches. Clone size, where shown, is once, few, many, or a class for clones that have expanded.

V: TRBV5-1; D: TRBD1; J: TRBJ1-6; size: -; DNA: TGCGCCAGCAGCCTGGGACAGGGTAGGGAAAATTCACCCCTCCACTTT; CDR3: CASSLGQGRENSPLHF
V: TRBV7-2; D: -; J: TRBJ2-3; size: -; DNA: TGTGCCAGCAGCGGGGGGGCCGAAGATACGCAGTATTTT; CDR3: CASSGGAEDTQYF
V: TRBV7-3; D: -; J: TRBJ1-6; size: -; DNA: TGTGCCAGCAGCACCCAACTGAATTCACCCCTCCACTTT; CDR3: CASSTQLNSPLHF
V: TRBV27; D: TRBD1; J: TRBJ1-2; size: -; DNA: TGTGCCAGCAGTGTACAGGGGGCTTTGGGAAACTATGGCTACACCTTC; CDR3: CASSVQGALGNYGYTF
V: TRBV9; D: TRBD2; J: TRBJ2-2; size: -; DNA: TGTGCCAGCAGCGGGACTAGCGGGAGCGAGGGCGTCCCCGGGGAGCTGTTTTTT; CDR3: CASSGTSGSEGVPGELFF
V: TRBV7-2; D: TRBD1; J: TRBJ1-2; size: -; DNA: TGTGCCAGCAGCCCGGGACAGGCGACTAACTATGGCTACACCTTC; CDR3: CASSPGQATNYGYTF
V: TRBV6-5; D: -; J: TRBJ1-4; size: -; DNA: TGTGCCAGCAGTTACGAGGGCGGAGGACTTGAAAAACTGTTTTTT; CDR3: CASSYEGGGLEKLFF
V: TRBV19; D: TRBD2; J: TRBJ2-1; size: once; DNA: TGTGCCAGTAGCTTAGCGGGAGGTTACAATGAGCAGTTCTTC; CDR3: CASSLAGGYNEQFF
V: TRBV6-5; D: TRBD1; J: TRBJ1-1; size: once; DNA: TGTGCCAGCAGGATGGGACAGCTGAACACTGAAGCTTTCTTT; CDR3: CASRMGQLNTEAFF
V: TRBV7-9; D: TRBD1; J: TRBJ2-5; size: -; DNA: TGTGCCAGCAGCCCGGACAGGGGAAGGGGAGAGACCCAGTACTTC; CDR3: CASSPDRGRGETQYF
V: TRBV27; D: -; J: TRBJ1-5; size: -; DNA: TGTGCCAGCAGTTTATTATCGGGGAGCAATCAGCCCCAGCATTTT; CDR3: CASSLLSGSNQPQHF
V: TRBV5-6; D: -; J: TRBJ2-7; size: -; DNA: TGTGCCAGCAGCCTTGGACTCCCAGGCACCTACGAGCAGTACTTC; CDR3: CASSLGLPGTYEQYF
V: TRBV5-4; D: -; J: TRBJ1-6; size: -; DNA: TGTGCCAGCGGCAGATGGTCCGATAATTCACCCCTCCACTTT; CDR3: CASGRWSDNSPLHF
V: TRBV4-3; D: -; J: TRBJ2-7; size: -; DNA: TGCGCCAGCAGCCAACGACGGGACTTCAGACCTTACGAGCAGTACTTC; CDR3: CASSQRRDFRPYEQYF
V: TRBV30; D: -; J: TRBJ1-5; size: -; DNA: TGTGCCTGGAGTGTACGTAGGGGATGGCAGCCCCAGCATTTT; CDR3: CAWSVRRGWQPQHF